The 3 T cell receptor beta chains reported below all come from one sample, sequenced in a study of EBV T-cell therapy then PD-1 blockade in nasopharyngeal carcinoma. Profiled with immunoSEQ multiplex PCR; TCRdb holds only in-frame clones, not every one. Here the sample spans roughly 22,000 clones, approximately 83% being singletons. As to treatment: AdE1-LMPpoly-expanded autologous EBV-specific T-cell therapy followed by anti-PD-1 nivolumab. For these TCRs, the target antigens are not known. The source material was CD8+ T cells from blood, sampled at day -245 from a patient whose treatment included autologous EBV-specific T cells and nivolumab. The origin of the receptors is a man aged 40-55 years with nasopharyngeal carcinoma.

This chain uses TRBV29-1 with TRBJ1-1; TRBD1 agrees at 7 bases. J lost 0 bases, V lost 5 bases, and 3 bases had no gene match. The length of the CDR3 is 13 residues. CDR1 and CDR2 from the germline V gene are SQVTM and ANQGSEA. For the CDR3, the DNA is TGCAGCGTTTTACAGGGGATGAACACTGAAGCTTTCTTT. It encodes CSVLQGMNTEAFF.

The rearrangement links TRBV7-2 to TRBJ2-7; 8 nucleotides match TRBD1. CDR1 is SGHTA and CDR2 is FQGNSA in the germline V gene. The CDR3 sequence is 14 residues long. V was clipped by 5 bases and J by 4 bases; unmatched bases: 7. CDR3 residues: CASSPWTGQYEQYF. The CDR3 region has the DNA TGTGCCAGCAGCCCTTGGACAGGGCAATACGAGCAGTACTTC.

This chain links TRBV4-3 with TRBJ2-3, with 9 bases matching TRBD2. Trimming cost V 0 bases and J 5 bases; bases outside gene matches: 12. The CDR3 extends over 18 amino acids. CDR1 is LGHNA, CDR2 YSLEER, per germline. In nucleotides, the CDR3 is TGCGCCAGCAGCCAAGATCATCGGGCGGGGGGGCGTAAAGATACGCAGTATTTT. Protein sequence: CASSQDHRAGGRKDTQYF.